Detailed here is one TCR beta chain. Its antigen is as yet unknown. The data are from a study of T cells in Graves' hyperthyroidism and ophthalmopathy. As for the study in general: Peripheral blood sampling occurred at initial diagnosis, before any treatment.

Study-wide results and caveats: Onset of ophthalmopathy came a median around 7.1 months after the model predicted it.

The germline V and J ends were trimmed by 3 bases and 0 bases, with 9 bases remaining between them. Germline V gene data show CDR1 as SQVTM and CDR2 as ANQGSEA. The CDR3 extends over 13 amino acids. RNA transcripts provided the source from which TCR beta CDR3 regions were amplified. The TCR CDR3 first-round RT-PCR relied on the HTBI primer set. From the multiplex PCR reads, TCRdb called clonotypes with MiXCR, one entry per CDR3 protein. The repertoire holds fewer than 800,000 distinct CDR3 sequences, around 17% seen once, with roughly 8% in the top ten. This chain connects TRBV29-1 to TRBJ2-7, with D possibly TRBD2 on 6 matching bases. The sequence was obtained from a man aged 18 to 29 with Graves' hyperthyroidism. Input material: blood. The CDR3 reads CSVEDGSSYEQYF. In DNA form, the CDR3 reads TGCAGCGTTGAGGACGGGAGCTCCTACGAGCAGTACTTC.